These 20 T cell receptor beta chains were sequenced from one sample in a study of tumor-infiltrating lymphocytes in oesophageal squamous cell carcinoma. TCRdb reprocessed the PCR reads via MiXCR and lists one record per CDR3 protein. The sample contains about 12,000 distinct CDR3 sequences, 54% of which appear only once. Input material: esophageal tumor tissue. The origin of the receptors is a female donor with esophageal squamous cell carcinoma.

This clonotype showed up many times. One junction end does not reproduce the germline sequence, and a read error may be involved. This chain connects TRBV7-7 to TRBJ2-5, with 10 bases that match TRBD2. CDR1 and CDR2 (germline): SSHAT, FNYEAQ (reference sequence). The length of the CDR3 is 15 residues. The CDR3 reads CASSPRLAGVETQYF. The CDR3 DNA is TGTGCTAGCAGCCCCCGACTAGCGGGTGTGGAGACCCAGTACTTC.

With respect to this clonotype: No conserved phenylalanine or tryptophan ends this CDR3, so it is likely a read error. The DNA is left out, because the CDR3 cannot be placed on it with certainty; the CDR3 is given as TCRdb lists it. The chain carries TRBV11-3 and TRBJ2-6; the table's TRBD2 call for D was not verified on the DNA. Inclusive of both ends, the CDR3 amounts to 17 amino acids. Germline lookup yields CDR1 SGHNT and CDR2 YENEEA. The CDR3 sequence: CASSLGTSGYNEQYFGA.

The V gene is TRBV7-9, the J gene TRBJ2-1; D call uncertain. Germline V gene data show CDR1 as SEHNR and CDR2 as FQNEAQ (reference sequence). The V and J ends lost 4 bases and 13 bases respectively, with 14 bases between them. This CDR3 spans 12 amino acids. CDR3 coding DNA: TGTGCCAGCAGCTCAGTGGGCGAGACCCAGTTCTTC. This codes for CASSSVGETQFF.

The chain employs TRBV7-2 and TRBJ1-2; the D gene is possibly TRBD1 (5 bases). The V gene lost 5 bases and the J gene lost 8 bases, with 15 bases spanning the gap. CDR3 length: 13 amino acids. CDR1 is SGHTA, CDR2 FQGNSA, per germline. CDR3 in amino acids: CASSPGLQSGYTF. The CDR3 DNA is TGTGCCAGCAGCCCGGGACTGCAGTCGGGCTACACCTTC. The full variable domain, its missing parts supplied by reference TRBV7-2 and TRBJ1-2, is GAGVSQSPSNKVTEKGKDVELRCDPISGHTALYWYRQSLGQGLEFLIYFQGNSAPDKSGLPSDRFSAERTGGSVSTLTIQRTQQEDSAVYLCASSPGLQSGYTFGSGTRLTVV.

J is TRBJ2-7 and V is TRBV7-2, with 8 nucleotides matching TRBD1. Germline V lookup: CDR1 SGHTA, CDR2 FQGNSA. The CDR3 has 15 residues. The J segment lost 1 base and the V segment lost 1 base, leaving 3 bases of the junction unmatched. CDR3 sequence (DNA): TGTGCCAGCAGCTTAGTAGGGACAGGTTCCTACGAGCAGTACTTC. It translates to CASSLVGTGSYEQYF.

The chain joins TRBV7-6 to TRBJ2-3; D may be TRBD2 (6 bases). The last part of the DNA fits TRBJ2-1 better; the J call may be wrong. CDR1 is SGHVS, CDR2 FNYEAQ, per germline. The CDR3 sequence is 17 residues long. The CDR3 region is CASSPEEVRDIYNEQFF. The CDR3 nucleotides are TGTGCCAGCAGCCCAGAAGAGGTGCGGGATATCTACAATGAGCAGTTCTTC.

This clonotype appeared many times. V is TRBV12-3 or TRBV12-4 and J is TRBJ1-1, with TRBD1 matching 7 bases. This CDR3 contains 13 residues. V shed 4 bases and J 7 bases; nucleotides not matched to a gene: 6. The CDR3 DNA follows: TGTGCCAGCAGTTGGACAGGATCAGGTGAAGCTTTCTTT. Its protein is CASSWTGSGEAFF.

This clonotype has just a few counts. The chain couples TRBV6-1 to TRBJ1-1; D is possibly TRBD1 (5 bases). The germline V gene encodes CDR1 MNHNS and CDR2 SASEGT. V was trimmed by 2 bases and J by 7 bases, leaving 8 bases between them. CDR3 length: 12 amino acids. Written as DNA, the CDR3 is TGTGCCAGCAGTGAAAGGGGCGGTGAAGCTTTCTTT. Translating gives CASSERGGEAFF.

This clonotype was counted at least ten times. V and J are TRBV2 and TRBJ2-1, with 7 bases that match TRBD1. CDR1 SNHLY and CDR2 FYNNEI come from the germline V gene. J gave up 5 bases and V 5 bases, and 6 bases lay outside the gene matches. The CDR3 is 14 amino acids. The CDR3 sequence: CASSQPGQHNEQFF. The CDR3, as DNA: TGTGCCAGCAGTCAACCGGGACAGCACAATGAGCAGTTCTTC.

The chain is built from TRBV12-3 or TRBV12-4 and TRBJ1-5; 7 positions match TRBD1. The CDR3 is 13 residues long. V lost 6 bases, J lost 2 bases, and 1 base stayed unmatched. The CDR3 bases are TGTGCCAGCAGAGGACAGGGCAATCAGCCCCAGCATTTT. Encoded protein: CASRGQGNQPQHF.

This clonotype was detected only a few times. V usage is TRBV7-6 and J usage is TRBJ2-1; perhaps TRBD1 as D (7 bases). Between the trimmed V and J ends, which lost 3 bases and 6 bases, there was a span of 15 bases. The CDR3 has 15 residues. Germline values: CDR1 SGHVS, CDR2 FNYEAQ. CDR3 nucleotide sequence: TGTGCCAGCAGCTTGGGGGGACAGCGCAGCAATGAGCAGTTCTTC. Translated, it gives CASSLGGQRSNEQFF. The full variable domain, with the rest looked up from reference TRBV7-6 and TRBJ2-1, is GAGVSQSPRYKVTKRGQDVALRCDPISGHVSLYWYRQALGQGPEFLTYFNYEAQQDKSGLPNDRFSAERPEGSISTLTIQRTEQRDSAMYRCASSLGGQRSNEQFFGPGTRLTVL.

This chain connects TRBV7-4 to TRBJ2-5; tentative D call: TRBD1 (6 bases). The DNA end is a closer match to TRBJ2-7, so the J assignment may be wrong. This CDR3 contains 16 residues. From germline, CDR1 is SGHVT and CDR2 SQSDAQ. CDR3 region: CASSAPDTRGTYEQYF. The CDR3 DNA reads TGTGCCAGCAGCGCCCCAGATACTAGGGGGACCTACGAGCAGTACTTC.

This chain connects TRBV7-3 to TRBJ2-3; 9 positions match TRBD1. CDR3 length equals 16 residues. Looked up from germline, CDR1 is SGHTA and CDR2 is FQGTGA. V dropped 1 base and J dropped 2; count of bases not matched to a gene: 4. The CDR3 coding sequence is TGTGCCAGCAGCTTAAACTGGGACAGGGCCACAGATACGCAGTATTTT. Its protein is CASSLNWDRATDTQYF. The full variable domain, completed using reference TRBV7-3 and TRBJ2-3, is GAGVSQTPSNKVTEKGKYVELRCDPISGHTALYWYRQSLGQGPEFLIYFQGTGAADDSGLPNDRFFAVRPEGSVSTLKIQRTERGDSAVYLCASSLNWDRATDTQYFGPGTRLTVL.

The chain has TRBV7-3 and TRBJ1-1, with 7 bases matching TRBD1. CDR1 is SGHTA and CDR2 is FQGTGA in the germline V gene. Germline trimming cut 2 bases from V and 1 base from J; bases unmatched to any gene: 1. The CDR3 runs 14 residues. The chain's CDR3 is CASSLGTENTEAFF. The CDR3 nucleotides are TGTGCCAGCAGCTTAGGGACAGAGAACACTGAAGCTTTCTTT.

The V gene is TRBV7-6, the J gene TRBJ2-1; 7 bases are shared with TRBD1. This CDR3 is built from 16 residues. CDR1 is SGHVS and CDR2 is FNYEAQ in the germline V gene. Unmatched junction bases numbered 10, after V lost 4 bases and J lost 4 bases. This CDR3 is CASSYRGQRGYNEQFF. CDR3 coding DNA: TGTGCCAGCAGCTACCGGGGACAGAGGGGTTACAATGAGCAGTTCTTC.

This clonotype has ten or more counts. CDR3 DNA: TGTGCCAGCAGTTTTTTCGTGGGATCCTACGAGCAGTACTTC. This gives the protein CASSFFVGSYEQYF. The V and J genes are TRBV28 and TRBJ2-7, with D unresolved. V lost 3 bases and J lost 1, with 10 bases in between. This CDR3 region has 14 residues. Germline CDR1 reads MDHEN; CDR2 reads SYDVKM.

For the CDR3, the DNA is TGTGCCACCAGTGCCCTCCGGGGGGGGGTGTTGGAACAGTTCTTC. It is translated as CATSALRGGVLEQFF. The chain employs TRBV24-1 and TRBJ2-1, with 8 bases aligning to TRBD2. The CDR3 covers 15 residues. Trimming at V came to 5 bases and at J to 13 bases, leaving 15 bases not matched to a gene. Germline lookup yields CDR1 KGHDR and CDR2 SFDVKD.

The V and J genes are TRBV6-6 and TRBJ2-6; TRBD2 agrees at 12 bases. The DNA end is a closer match to TRBJ2-7, so the J assignment may be wrong. The CDR3 has 15 amino acids. CDR1 MNHNY and CDR2 SVGAGI come from the germline V gene (reference sequence). CDR3 loop: CASRPATSGSYEQYF. Written as DNA, the CDR3 is TGTGCCAGCAGGCCCGCGACTAGCGGGAGCTACGAGCAGTACTTC.

The chain is built from TRBV28 and TRBJ1-2; 7 nucleotides match TRBD1. Germline CDR1 MDHEN, CDR2 SYDVKM. The CDR3 consists of 15 residues. The V segment lost 5 bases and the J segment 1 base; nucleotides outside the gene matches: 7. The CDR3 protein is CASSAQGGHNYGYTF. The CDR3 bases are TGTGCCAGCAGTGCTCAGGGGGGGCATAACTATGGCTACACCTTC.

The gene calls are TRBV6-1 and TRBJ2-3; D not resolved. Germline-derived CDR1 and CDR2 are MNHNS and SASEGT. This CDR3 has 13 residues. V lost 8 bases, J lost 0 bases, and 9 bases lay in between. CDR3: CASGAPSTDTQYF. CDR3 bases: TGTGCCAGCGGAGCGCCGAGCACAGATACGCAGTATTTT.